The clone carrying this T cell receptor beta chain occurred a few times. Its cognate antigen is unknown. 13 Jbeta primers and 60 Vbeta primers were used for the PCR. Assay: immunoSEQ multiplex PCR; the TCRdb copy retains only in-frame clones and omits some. The sample shows about 120,000 clones, around 78% of them seen only once. This specimen comes from a study of cytomegalovirus exposure and HLA in healthy donors. Findings of the study overall: Reports indicate that TCR beta sequences accurately predicted the HLA-A and HLA-B alleles of most subjects.

The CDR3 spans 16 residues. The V and J ends lost 4 bases and 7 bases, in that order; junction bases with no gene match: 10. Germline V gives CDR1 SGHRS, CDR2 YFSETQ. The donors (healthy individuals) were bone marrow donors. Sequenced input: PBMCs. The genes are TRBV5-1 and TRBJ2-1; 11 nucleotides agree with TRBD2. The source is a woman in her 30s in good health and CMV-seropositive. The CDR3 is CASSRDLAGGVNEQFF. The DNA of the CDR3 is TGCGCCAGCAGCCGGGATTTAGCGGGGGGGGTAAATGAGCAGTTCTTC.